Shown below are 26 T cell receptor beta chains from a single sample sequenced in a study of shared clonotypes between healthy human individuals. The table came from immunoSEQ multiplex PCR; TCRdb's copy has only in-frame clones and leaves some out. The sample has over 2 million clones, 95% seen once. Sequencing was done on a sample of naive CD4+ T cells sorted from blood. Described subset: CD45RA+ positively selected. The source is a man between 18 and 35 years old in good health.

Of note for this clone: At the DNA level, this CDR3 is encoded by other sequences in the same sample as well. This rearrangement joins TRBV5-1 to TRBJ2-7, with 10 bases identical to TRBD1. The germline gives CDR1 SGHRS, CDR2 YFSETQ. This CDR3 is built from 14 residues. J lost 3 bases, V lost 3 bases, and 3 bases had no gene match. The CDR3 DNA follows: TGCGCCAGCAGCTCGGACAGGGGGGTCTACGAGCAGTACTTC. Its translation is CASSSDRGVYEQYF. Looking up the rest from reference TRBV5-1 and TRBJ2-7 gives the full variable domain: KAGVTQTPRYLIKTRGQQVTLSCSPISGHRSVSWYQQTPGQGLQFLFEYFSETQRNKGNFPGRFSGRQFSNSRSEMNVSTLELGDSALYLCASSSDRGVYEQYFGPGTRLTVT.

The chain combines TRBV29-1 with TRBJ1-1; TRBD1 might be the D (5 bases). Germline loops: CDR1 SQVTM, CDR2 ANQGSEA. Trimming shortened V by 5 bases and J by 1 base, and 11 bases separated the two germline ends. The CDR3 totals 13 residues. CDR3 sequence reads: CSVRAQGNTEAFF. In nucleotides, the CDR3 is TGCAGCGTTCGGGCCCAGGGGAACACTGAAGCTTTCTTT.

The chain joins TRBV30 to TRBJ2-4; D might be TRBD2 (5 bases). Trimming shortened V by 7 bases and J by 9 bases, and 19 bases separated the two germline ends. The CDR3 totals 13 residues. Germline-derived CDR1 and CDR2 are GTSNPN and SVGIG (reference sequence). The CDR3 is CASAWTGSGIQYF. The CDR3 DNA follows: TGTGCCTCGGCCTGGACGGGGAGTGGCATTCAGTACTTC.

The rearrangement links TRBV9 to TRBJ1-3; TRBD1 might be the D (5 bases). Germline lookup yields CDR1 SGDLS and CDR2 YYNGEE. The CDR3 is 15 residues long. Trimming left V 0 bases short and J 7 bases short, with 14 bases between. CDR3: CASSVATGAWNTIYF. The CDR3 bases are TGTGCCAGCAGCGTAGCTACCGGGGCTTGGAACACCATATATTTT.

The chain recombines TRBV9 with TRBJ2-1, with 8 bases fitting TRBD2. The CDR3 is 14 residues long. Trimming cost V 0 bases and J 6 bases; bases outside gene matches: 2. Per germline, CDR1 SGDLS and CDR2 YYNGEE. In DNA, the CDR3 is TGTGCCAGCAGCGTAGAAGGGACTAGCAATGAGCAGTTCTTC. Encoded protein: CASSVEGTSNEQFF.

The CDR3 coding sequence is TGTGCCAGCAGCCAGGGACAGGGCTCCTACGAGCAGTACTTC. It encodes CASSQGQGSYEQYF. The chain employs TRBV2 and TRBJ2-7, with TRBD1 identical over 9 bases. The CDR3 length is 14 residues. V dropped 6 bases and J dropped 0; count of bases not matched to a gene: 3. Germline CDR1 reads SNHLY; CDR2 reads FYNNEI. The full variable domain, in which reference TRBV2 and TRBJ2-7 provide the parts outside the CDR3, is EPEVTQTPSHQVTQMGQEVILRCVPISNHLYFYWYRQILGQKVEFLVSFYNNEISEKSEIFDDQFSVERPDGSNFTLKIRSTKLEDSAMYFCASSQGQGSYEQYFGPGTRLTVT.

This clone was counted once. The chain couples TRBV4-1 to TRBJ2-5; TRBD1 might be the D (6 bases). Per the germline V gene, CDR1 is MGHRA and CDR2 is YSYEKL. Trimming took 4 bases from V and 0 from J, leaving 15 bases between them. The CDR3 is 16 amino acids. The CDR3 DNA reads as TGCGCCAGCAGCCCAGGGACATCCACGTACCAAGAGACCCAGTACTTC. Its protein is CASSPGTSTYQETQYF.

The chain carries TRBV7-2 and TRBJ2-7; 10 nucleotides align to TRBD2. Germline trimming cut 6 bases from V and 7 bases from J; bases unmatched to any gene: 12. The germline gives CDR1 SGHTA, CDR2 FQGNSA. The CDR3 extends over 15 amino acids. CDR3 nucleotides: TGTGCCAGCAGTTCAGCGGGCCTAGCGGGAGAAGAGCAGTACTTC. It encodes CASSSAGLAGEEQYF. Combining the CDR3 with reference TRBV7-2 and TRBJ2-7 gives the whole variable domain GAGVSQSPSNKVTEKGKDVELRCDPISGHTALYWYRQSLGQGLEFLIYFQGNSAPDKSGLPSDRFSAERTGGSVSTLTIQRTQQEDSAVYLCASSSAGLAGEEQYFGPGTRLTVT.

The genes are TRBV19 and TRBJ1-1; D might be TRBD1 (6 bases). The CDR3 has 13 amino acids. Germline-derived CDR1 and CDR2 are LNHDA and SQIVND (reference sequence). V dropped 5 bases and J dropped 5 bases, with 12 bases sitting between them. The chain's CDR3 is CASSPQGLTEAFF. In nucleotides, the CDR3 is TGTGCCAGTAGTCCGCAGGGGCTAACTGAAGCTTTCTTT.

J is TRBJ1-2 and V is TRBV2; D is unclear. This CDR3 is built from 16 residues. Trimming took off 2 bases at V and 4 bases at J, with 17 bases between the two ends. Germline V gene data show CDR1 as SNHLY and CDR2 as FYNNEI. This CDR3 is CASSEMIRMFGYGYTF. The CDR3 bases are TGTGCCAGCAGTGAAATGATTCGGATGTTTGGCTATGGCTACACCTTC.

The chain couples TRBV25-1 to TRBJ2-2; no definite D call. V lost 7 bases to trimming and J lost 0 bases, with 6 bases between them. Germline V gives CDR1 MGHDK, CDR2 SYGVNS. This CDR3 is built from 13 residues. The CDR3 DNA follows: TGTGCCAGCACAGCACCGAACACCGGGGAGCTGTTTTTT. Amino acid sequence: CASTAPNTGELFF.

The CDR3 DNA is TGTGCCAGCAGCGCCCCGGTCAGCTCCTATAATTCACCCCTCCACTTT. It codes for CASSAPVSSYNSPLHF. The V gene is TRBV28, the J gene TRBJ1-6; unclear D gene. CDR3 length equals 16 residues. With 6 bases removed from V and 0 bases from J, the gap between germline ends came to 12 bases. The germline gives CDR1 MDHEN, CDR2 SYDVKM.

In DNA, the CDR3 is TGTGCCAGCAGCTTAGATCTTGCCAGGGGGGCGAAAGAGCAGTACTTC. As protein: CASSLDLARGAKEQYF. The chain is built from TRBV11-2 and TRBJ2-7; TRBD1 might be the D (7 bases). The V end was cut by 0 bases, the J end by 7 bases, with 19 bases between. This CDR3 has 16 residues. Germline V gene sequence: CDR1 SGHAT, CDR2 FQNNGV.

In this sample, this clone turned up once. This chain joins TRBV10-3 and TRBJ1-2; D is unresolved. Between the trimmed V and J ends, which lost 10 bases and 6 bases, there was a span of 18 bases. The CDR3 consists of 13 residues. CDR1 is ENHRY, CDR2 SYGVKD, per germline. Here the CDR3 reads CATSAEVANGYTF. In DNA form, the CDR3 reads TGTGCCACCTCCGCCGAAGTGGCCAATGGCTACACCTTC.

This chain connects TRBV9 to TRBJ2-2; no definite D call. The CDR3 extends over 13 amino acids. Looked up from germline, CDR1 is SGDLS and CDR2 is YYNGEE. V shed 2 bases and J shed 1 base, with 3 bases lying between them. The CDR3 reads CASSVWNTGELFF. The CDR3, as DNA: TGTGCCAGCAGCGTTTGGAACACCGGGGAGCTGTTTTTT.

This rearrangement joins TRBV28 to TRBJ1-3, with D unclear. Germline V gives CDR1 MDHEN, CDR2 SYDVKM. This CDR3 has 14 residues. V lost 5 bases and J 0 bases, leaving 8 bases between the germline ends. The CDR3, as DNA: TGTGCCAGCAGTGCCTCAGGCTCTGGAAACACCATATATTTT. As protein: CASSASGSGNTIYF.

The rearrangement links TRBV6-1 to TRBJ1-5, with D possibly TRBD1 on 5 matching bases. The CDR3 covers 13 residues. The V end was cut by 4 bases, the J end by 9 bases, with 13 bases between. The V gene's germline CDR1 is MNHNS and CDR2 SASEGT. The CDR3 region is CASSVSGRGPQHF. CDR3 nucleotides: TGTGCCAGCAGTGTTTCAGGGCGGGGGCCCCAGCATTTT.

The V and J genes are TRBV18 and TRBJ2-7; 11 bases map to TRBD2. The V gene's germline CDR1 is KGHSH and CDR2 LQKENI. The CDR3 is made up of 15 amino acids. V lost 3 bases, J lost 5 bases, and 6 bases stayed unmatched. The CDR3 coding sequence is TGTGCCAGCTCACCGGGGACTAGCGGTATCGACGAGCAGTACTTC. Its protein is CASSPGTSGIDEQYF.

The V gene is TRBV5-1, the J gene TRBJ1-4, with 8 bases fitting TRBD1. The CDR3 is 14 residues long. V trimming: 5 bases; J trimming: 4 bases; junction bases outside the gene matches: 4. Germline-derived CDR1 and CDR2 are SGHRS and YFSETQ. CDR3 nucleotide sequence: TGCGCCAGCAGTCAGGACAGGGTTAATGAAAAACTGTTTTTT. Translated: CASSQDRVNEKLFF. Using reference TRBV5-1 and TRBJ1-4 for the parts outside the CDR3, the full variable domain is KAGVTQTPRYLIKTRGQQVTLSCSPISGHRSVSWYQQTPGQGLQFLFEYFSETQRNKGNFPGRFSGRQFSNSRSEMNVSTLELGDSALYLCASSQDRVNEKLFFGSGTQLSVL.

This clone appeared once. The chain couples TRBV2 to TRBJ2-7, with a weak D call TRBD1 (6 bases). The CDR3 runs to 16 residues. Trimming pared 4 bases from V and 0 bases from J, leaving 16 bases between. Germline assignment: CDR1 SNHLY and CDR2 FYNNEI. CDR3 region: CASSVEWGHLSYEQYF. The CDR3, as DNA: TGTGCCAGCAGTGTCGAATGGGGACACCTCTCCTACGAGCAGTACTTC.

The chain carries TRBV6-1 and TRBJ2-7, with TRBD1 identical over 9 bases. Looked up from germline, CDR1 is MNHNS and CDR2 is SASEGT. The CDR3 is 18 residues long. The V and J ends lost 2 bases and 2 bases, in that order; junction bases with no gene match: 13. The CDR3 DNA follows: TGTGCCAGCAGTGAAAGGGAGTTGGGCGGGACAGGGACCTACGAGCAGTACTTC. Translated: CASSERELGGTGTYEQYF.

CDR3 protein: CAISDDRGNQPQHF. CDR3 DNA sequence: TGTGCCATCAGTGATGACAGGGGCAATCAGCCCCAGCATTTT. The rearrangement joins TRBV10-3 to TRBJ1-5, with 7 bases aligning to TRBD1. J was trimmed by 2 bases and V by 3 bases; bases with no gene match: 1. Germline V gene sequence: CDR1 ENHRY, CDR2 SYGVKD. The CDR3 runs 14 residues.

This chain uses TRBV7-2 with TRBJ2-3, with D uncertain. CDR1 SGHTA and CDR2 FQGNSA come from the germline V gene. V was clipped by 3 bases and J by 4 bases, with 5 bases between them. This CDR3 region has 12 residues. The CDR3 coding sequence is TGTGCCAGCAGCTTTTATGCAGATACGCAGTATTTT. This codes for CASSFYADTQYF.

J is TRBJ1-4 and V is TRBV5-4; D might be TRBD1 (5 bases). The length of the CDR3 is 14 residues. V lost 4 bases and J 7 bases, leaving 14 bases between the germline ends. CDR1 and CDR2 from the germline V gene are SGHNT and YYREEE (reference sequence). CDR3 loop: CASSEQGLGEKLFF. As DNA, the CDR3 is TGTGCCAGCAGCGAGCAGGGCTTGGGTGAAAAACTGTTTTTT.

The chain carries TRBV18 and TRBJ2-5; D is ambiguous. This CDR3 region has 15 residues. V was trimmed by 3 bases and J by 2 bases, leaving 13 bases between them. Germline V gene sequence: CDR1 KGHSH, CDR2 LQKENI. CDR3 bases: TGTGCCAGCTCACCCACGCTCGTGGGTCAAGAGACCCAGTACTTC. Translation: CASSPTLVGQETQYF. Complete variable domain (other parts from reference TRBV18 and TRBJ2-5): NAGVMQNPRHLVRRRGQEARLRCSPMKGHSHVYWYRQLPEEGLKFMVYLQKENIIDESGMPKERFSAEFPKEGPSILRIQQVVRGDSAAYFCASSPTLVGQETQYFGPGTRLLVL.

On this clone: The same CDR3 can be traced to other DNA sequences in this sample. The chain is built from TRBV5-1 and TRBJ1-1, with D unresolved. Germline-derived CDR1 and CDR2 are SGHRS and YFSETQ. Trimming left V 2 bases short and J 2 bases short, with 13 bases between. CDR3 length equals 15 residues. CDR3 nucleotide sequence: TGCGCCAGCAGCTTAGAGGTCCCGGGCAACACTGAAGCTTTCTTT. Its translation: CASSLEVPGNTEAFF.